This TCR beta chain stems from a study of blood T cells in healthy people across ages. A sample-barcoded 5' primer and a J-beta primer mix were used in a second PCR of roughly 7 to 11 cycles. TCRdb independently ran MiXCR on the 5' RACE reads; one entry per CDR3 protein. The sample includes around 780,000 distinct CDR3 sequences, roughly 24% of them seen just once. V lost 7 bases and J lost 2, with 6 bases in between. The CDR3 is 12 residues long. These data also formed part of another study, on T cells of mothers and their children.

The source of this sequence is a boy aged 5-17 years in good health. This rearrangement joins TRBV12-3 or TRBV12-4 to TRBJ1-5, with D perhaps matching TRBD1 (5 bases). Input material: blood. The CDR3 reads CASTRGNQPQHF. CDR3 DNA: TGTGCCAGCACCAGGGGCAATCAGCCCCAGCATTTT.